A single sample is the source of the 18 T cell receptor beta chains below, sequenced in a study of regulatory T cells in long-lasting Graves disease. Time point reported: persistent/refractory GD, antithyroid drugs over 5 years with positive TRAb. From PBMCs, RNA was extracted and then used to make the TCR library. CDR3 regions were amplified by Arm-PCR using iRepertoire HTBI primers to build TCR beta libraries. TCRdb ran MiXCR on the multiplex PCR reads and lists one entry per CDR3 protein. This sample has 310,000 or so distinct CDR3 sequences, with around 23% found just once. Material: peripheral blood mononuclear cells (PBMCs), obtained when the disease was refractory, from a patient treated with antithyroid drugs. Receptor source: a female donor with Graves disease.

In this sample, this clonotype turned up many times. The gene calls are TRBV20-1 and TRBJ1-1; 9 bases agree with TRBD1. Unmatched junction bases numbered 2, after V lost 5 bases and J lost 1 base. The germline V gene has CDR1 DFQATT and CDR2 SNEGSKA (reference sequence). The CDR3 has 13 residues. The CDR3 loop is CSAPTGGNTEAFF. The CDR3 coding sequence is TGCAGTGCTCCGACAGGGGGGAACACTGAAGCTTTCTTT.

This clonotype has just a few counts. This chain uses TRBV30 with TRBJ1-2; unclear D gene. The V and J ends lost 1 base and 6 bases respectively, with 15 bases between them. Germline V gene data show CDR1 as GTSNPN and CDR2 as SVGIG (reference sequence). CDR3 length: 14 residues. CDR3: CAWSGFPERDGYTF. DNA of the CDR3: TGTGCCTGGAGTGGGTTCCCAGAAAGGGATGGCTACACCTTC.

The chain combines TRBV6-2 or TRBV6-3 with TRBJ1-5; 7 nucleotides agree with TRBD1. The V segment lost 0 bases and the J segment 7 bases; nucleotides outside the gene matches: 0. CDR1 is MNHEY, CDR2 SVGEGT, per germline. The CDR3 consists of 13 residues. The CDR3 nucleotides are TGTGCCAGCAGTTACTCGACAGGGCAGCCCCAGCATTTT. This sequence encodes CASSYSTGQPQHF.

Concerning this clonotype: This sequence may be a read error, since a much larger clone differs from it by one base. The chain joins TRBV11-2 to TRBJ2-1, with 10 bases that match TRBD2. Germline V CDR1 and CDR2: SGHAT, FQNNGV. This CDR3 spans 18 amino acids. CDR3 coding DNA: TGTGCCAGCAGCTTAGAAGCTCCAGCTAGCGGGAGACGGAATGGGCAGTTCTTC. Its translation: CASSLEAPASGRRNGQFF.

Ten or more counts support this clonotype. The rearrangement joins TRBV6-5 to TRBJ2-7; 7 nucleotides match TRBD1. This CDR3 region has 15 residues. Per germline, CDR1 MNHEY and CDR2 SVGAGI. The junction had 4 bases not matched to a gene; V was cut back by 2 bases and J by 0 bases. The DNA of the CDR3 is TGTGCCAGCAGTTACCTGGACAGGCCCTCCTACGAGCAGTACTTC. Encoded protein: CASSYLDRPSYEQYF.

This clonotype was seen many times. V and J are TRBV7-2 and TRBJ2-3; D remains unclear. Trimming stripped 1 base from V and 6 bases from J, with 14 bases between. Germline V gives CDR1 SGHTA, CDR2 FQGNSA. The CDR3 sequence is 15 residues long. This chain's CDR3 is CASSLELTPRDTQYF. CDR3 coding DNA: TGTGCCAGCAGCTTAGAATTGACTCCTCGGGATACGCAGTATTTT.

Only a few counts were recorded for this clonotype. The chain carries TRBV28 and TRBJ1-5; tentatively, D is TRBD1 (5 bases). There are 14 residues in the CDR3. Trimming pared 2 bases from V and 5 bases from J, leaving 10 bases between. Germline values: CDR1 MDHEN, CDR2 SYDVKM. The CDR3 sequence: CASSLPAGHQPQHF. The CDR3 DNA reads as TGTGCCAGCAGTTTACCAGCGGGGCATCAGCCCCAGCATTTT.

This clonotype was recorded many times. The J gene is TRBJ2-2, the V gene TRBV27; 14 bases match TRBD2. CDR3 length: 17 residues. V lost 8 bases, J lost 3 bases, and 8 bases stayed unmatched. Germline CDR1 is MNHEY and CDR2 is SMNVEV (reference sequence). The CDR3 DNA is TGTGCCAGCTTAGGACTAGCGGGAGGACGGTACACCGGGGAGCTGTTTTTT. It encodes CASLGLAGGRYTGELFF.

At least ten counts were recorded for this clonotype. The rearrangement links TRBV28 to TRBJ1-2, with 9 bases lining up with TRBD1. Trimming cost V 4 bases and J 5 bases; bases outside gene matches: 5. The V gene's germline CDR1 is MDHEN and CDR2 SYDVKM. This CDR3 is 14 amino acids long. In DNA, the CDR3 is TGTGCCAGCAGTTCGGGACAGGGAAGTTATGGCTACACCTTC. Its translation is CASSSGQGSYGYTF.

This clonotype is a singleton in its sample. A single base separates this from a much larger clone, so it may be a read error. The J gene is TRBJ2-5, the V gene TRBV28; no reliable D call. Trimming shortened V by 2 bases and J by 7 bases, and 11 bases separated the two germline ends. CDR3 length: 13 residues. Germline CDR1 MDHEN, CDR2 SYDVKM. CDR3 sequence: CASSLGSLRTQYF. The DNA of the CDR3 is TGTGCCAGCAGTTTAGGCTCTTTGAGGACCCAGTACTTC.

V and J are TRBV28 and TRBJ1-4; D remains ambiguous. Looked up from germline, CDR1 is MDHEN and CDR2 is SYDVKM. This CDR3 has 13 residues. The V end was cut by 9 bases, the J end by 0 bases, with 8 bases between. This CDR3 is CASRRATNEKLFF. The CDR3 DNA follows: TGTGCCAGTCGAAGGGCAACTAATGAAAAACTGTTTTTT. The variable domain in full, completed from reference TRBV28 and TRBJ1-4, reads DVKVTQSSRYLVKRTGEKVFLECVQDMDHENMFWYRQDPGLGLRLIYFSYDVKMKEKGDIPEGYSVSREKKERFSLILESASTNQTSMYLCASRRATNEKLFFGSGTQLSVL.

This chain joins TRBV11-2 and TRBJ2-3, with 7 positions matching TRBD2. The J segment lost 7 bases and the V segment lost 5 bases, leaving 12 bases of the junction unmatched. Germline-derived CDR1 and CDR2 are SGHAT and FQNNGV. This CDR3 spans 15 amino acids. The CDR3 DNA follows: TGTGCCAGCAGCCTGGCGGGGGAGATTGGGAATACGCAGTATTTT. Protein sequence: CASSLAGEIGNTQYF. Based on the CDR3 plus reference TRBV11-2 and TRBJ2-3, the full variable domain is EAGVAQSPRYKIIEKRQSVAFWCNPISGHATLYWYQQILGQGPKLLIQFQNNGVVDDSQLPKDRFSAERLKGVDSTLKIQPAKLEDSAVYLCASSLAGEIGNTQYFGPGTRLTVL.

The table lists this clonotype with many counts. CDR3 in amino acids: CASSSRGLNSPLHF. CDR3 bases: TGTGCCAGCAGCTCTCGGGGGCTTAATTCACCCCTCCACTTT. This chain connects TRBV11-2 to TRBJ1-6; D possibly corresponds to TRBD1 (6 bases). The CDR3 has 14 residues. The V gene lost 4 bases and the J gene lost 6 bases, with 10 bases spanning the gap. Per the germline V gene, CDR1 is SGHAT and CDR2 is FQNNGV.

This clonotype occurred once. Since a much larger clone is just one base distant, this may be a read error. The J gene is TRBJ1-5, the V gene TRBV6-4; no reliable D call. This CDR3 spans 16 amino acids. Germline CDR1 is MRHNA and CDR2 is SNTAGT. The CDR3 coding sequence is TGTGCCAGCAGTGCGGCGGGGAGGGCGGGTAAGATGCCCCAGCAGTTT. It encodes CASSAAGRAGKMPQQF.

The gene calls are TRBV4-3 and TRBJ1-2; weak D call: TRBD1 (5 bases). The CDR3 sequence is 17 residues long. Germline V CDR1 and CDR2: LGHNA, YSLEER. Trimming shortened V by 0 bases and J by 0 bases, and 14 bases separated the two germline ends. CDR3 sequence reads: CASSQDLGRGANYGYTF. CDR3 nucleotides: TGCGCCAGCAGCCAAGATCTTGGTAGGGGAGCTAACTATGGCTACACCTTC.

This clonotype was observed a handful of times. V gene TRBV19 combines with J gene TRBJ2-7; tentative D call: TRBD1 (6 bases). Looked up from germline, CDR1 is LNHDA and CDR2 is SQIVND (reference sequence). The V and J ends lost 6 bases and 2 bases respectively, with 17 bases between them. The CDR3 is 15 residues long. CDR3 sequence reads: CASRGRGTPPYEQYF. In nucleotides, the CDR3 is TGTGCCAGTAGAGGAAGGGGGACGCCTCCCTACGAGCAGTACTTC.

This clonotype showed up many times. This chain links TRBV6-2 or TRBV6-3 with TRBJ2-7, with D possibly TRBD1 on 6 matching bases. Germline lookup yields CDR1 MNHEY and CDR2 SVGEGT. The CDR3 is made up of 16 amino acids. Trimming took 2 bases from V and 4 from J, leaving 18 bases between them. CDR3 nucleotides: TGTGCCAGCAGTTACCCTCCCGGGACACCAATATACGAGCAGTACTTC. It translates to CASSYPPGTPIYEQYF.

This clonotype was seen ten or more times. This rearrangement joins TRBV15 to TRBJ2-5; 11 bases are shared with TRBD2. Germline V gives CDR1 LNHNV, CDR2 YYDKDF (reference sequence). This CDR3 has 15 residues. The V and J ends lost 5 bases and 5 bases, in that order; junction bases with no gene match: 7. The chain's CDR3 is CATSGLTSGNETQYF. CDR3 bases: TGTGCCACCAGCGGCCTGACTAGCGGGAATGAGACCCAGTACTTC.